The present entry profiles one T cell receptor (beta chain) with its context. Its antigen remains unidentified. The CDR3 contains 15 residues. Germline V CDR1 and CDR2: MDHEN, SYDVKM. The V and J ends lost 3 bases and 4 bases, in that order; junction bases with no gene match: 8. The table came from immunoSEQ multiplex PCR; TCRdb's copy has only in-frame clones and leaves some out. The top ten hold roughly 0.3% of the sample, which has about 23,000 clones, under 95% seen once. The data originate from a study of monozygotic twins with cystic fibrosis. Study in general: Libraries were built from roughly 2.8 micrograms of fragmented DNA using around 15 PCR cycles.

Findings of the study overall: Monozygotic CF twins shared more identical nucleotide clonotypes than unrelated patients. Median Simpson clonality of 0.0095 suggested naive T cells predominated.

The sequenced material came from blood. The TCR comes from a girl aged 2-15 years with cystic fibrosis. This chain connects TRBV28 to TRBJ1-2, with 7 bases aligning to TRBD1. CDR3 sequence: CASSLGTGATYGYTF. The CDR3 DNA sequence: TGTGCCAGCAGTTTGGGAACAGGGGCCACCTATGGCTACACCTTC.